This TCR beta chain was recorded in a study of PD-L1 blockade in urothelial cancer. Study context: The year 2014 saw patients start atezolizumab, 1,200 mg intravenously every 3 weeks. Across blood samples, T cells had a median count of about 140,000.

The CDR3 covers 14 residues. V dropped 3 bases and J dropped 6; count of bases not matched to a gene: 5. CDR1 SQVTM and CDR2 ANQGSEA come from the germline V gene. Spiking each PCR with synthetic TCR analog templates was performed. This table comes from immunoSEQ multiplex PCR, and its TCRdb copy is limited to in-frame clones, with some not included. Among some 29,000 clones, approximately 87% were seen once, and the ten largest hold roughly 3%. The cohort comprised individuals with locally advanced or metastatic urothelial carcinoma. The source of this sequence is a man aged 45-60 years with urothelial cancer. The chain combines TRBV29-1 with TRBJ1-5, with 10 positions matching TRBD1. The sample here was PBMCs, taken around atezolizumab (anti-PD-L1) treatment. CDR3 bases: TGCAGCGTTGACGGGACAGGGGAAACTCAGCCCCAGCATTTT. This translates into CSVDGTGETQPQHF.